The clone carrying this T cell receptor (beta chain) was found many times. This specimen comes from a study of breast tumors, draining lymph nodes, adjacent tissues. TCRdb passed the multiplex PCR reads through MiXCR, listing each CDR3 protein once. The top ten hold more than 0.95% of the sample, which has approximately 280,000 distinct CDR3 sequences, over 30% seen once. Samples came from axillary lymph nodes draining the breast cancer. Germline V gene sequence: CDR1 SGHDN, CDR2 FVKESK. This CDR3 has 18 amino acids. Trimming stripped 2 bases from V and 0 bases from J, with 19 bases between. Sequencing was done on a sample of axillary lymph node tissue. This receptor was taken from a female donor with breast cancer. Some clones in this sample may be carry-over from other donors' samples. The rearrangement joins TRBV14 to TRBJ1-2, with D tentatively TRBD1 (5 bases). The CDR3 DNA follows: TGTGCCAGCAGCCAACCCGGGACCGAAGAATTTACTAACTATGGCTACACCTTC. This encodes CASSQPGTEEFTNYGYTF.